Shown below are 9 T cell receptor beta chains from a single sample sequenced in a study of CD8 T cells in Susac syndrome. RNA amounts of about 0.5 to 1 ug underwent reverse transcription with random hexamers. TCRdb processed the immunoSEQ multiplex PCR reads anew with MiXCR; each CDR3 protein has one entry. The sample has some 260,000 distinct CDR3 sequences; about 85% are singletons. The sequencing sample was made of CD8+ T cells from PBMCs. The receptor source for this set is a human donor with multiple sclerosis.

This clonotype came up a few times. The chain combines TRBV19 with TRBJ2-2; D is uncertain. Germline V lookup: CDR1 LNHDA, CDR2 SQIVND (reference sequence). Between the trimmed V and J ends, which lost 5 bases and 6 bases, there was a span of 7 bases. This CDR3 has 12 residues. The CDR3 nucleotides read TGTGCCAGTAGTCAAGGGTCCGGGGAGCTGTTTTTT. It specifies CASSQGSGELFF.

The chain links TRBV14 to TRBJ1-2; D remains unclear. Germline V CDR1 and CDR2: SGHDN, FVKESK. The CDR3 loop spans 15 amino acids. The V end lost 0 bases, the J end lost 4 bases, and 12 bases lay between the germline ends. As DNA, the CDR3 is TGTGCCAGCAGCCAAGACGCCTCCGGGCTCTATGGCTACACCTTC. It codes for CASSQDASGLYGYTF.

The rearrangement links TRBV28 to TRBJ1-1; D remains ambiguous. The CDR3 is 14 residues long. Germline V lookup: CDR1 MDHEN, CDR2 SYDVKM. Deletions cut 8 bases from V and 0 bases from J, with 13 bases between. The CDR3 nucleotides read TGTGCCAGCGGGAGAAGGAGAATGAACACTGAAGCTTTCTTT. Protein sequence: CASGRRRMNTEAFF.

The J gene is TRBJ1-2, the V gene TRBV29-1, with D tentatively TRBD1 (6 bases). The germline gives CDR1 SQVTM, CDR2 ANQGSEA. V lost 0 bases to trimming and J lost 3 bases, with 11 bases between them. This CDR3 has 14 residues. CDR3 coding DNA: TGCAGCGTTGAAGAGCCCAGGGGCCACTATGGCTACACCTTC. Translating it yields CSVEEPRGHYGYTF.

The J gene is TRBJ2-2, the V gene TRBV6-5; D ambiguous. V lost 2 bases and J 1 base, leaving 2 bases between the germline ends. The CDR3 spans 13 residues. Germline V CDR1 and CDR2: MNHEY, SVGAGI. This chain's CDR3 is CASSYQNTGELFF. DNA of the CDR3: TGTGCCAGCAGTTACCAGAACACCGGGGAGCTGTTTTTT.

The chain couples TRBV27 to TRBJ2-5; D may be TRBD1 (5 bases). The CDR3 is made up of 16 amino acids. The V end was cut by 2 bases, the J end by 10 bases, with 23 bases between. CDR1 is MNHEY and CDR2 is SMNVEV in the germline V gene (reference sequence). The CDR3 nucleotides are TGTGCCAGCAGTTTAGTGGGGCGCAGCCCGGCGGTGGACCAGTACTTC. Translated: CASSLVGRSPAVDQYF.

In this sample, this clonotype turned up once. V usage is TRBV29-1 and J usage is TRBJ1-1, with D possibly TRBD1 on 5 matching bases. Between the trimmed V and J ends, which lost 7 bases and 6 bases, there was a span of 12 bases. CDR1 and CDR2 (germline): SQVTM, ANQGSEA. This CDR3 is built from 11 residues. The CDR3 sequence: CSAVQGAEAFF. The CDR3 coding sequence is TGCAGCGCGGTTCAGGGCGCTGAAGCTTTCTTT.

This clonotype was recorded a few times. A junction end diverges from the germline sequence, so it may reflect a read error. This chain joins TRBV7-9 and TRBJ2-7; D is unclear. Germline CDR1 SEHNR, CDR2 FQNEAQ (reference sequence). The length of the CDR3 is 15 residues. Here the CDR3 reads CASSLSFPPSSEQYF. CDR3 nucleotides: TGTGCCAGCAGCTTATCTTTTCCCCCCTCCTCCGAGCAGTACTTC.

The V gene is TRBV18, the J gene TRBJ2-7; possible D gene TRBD1, 5 bases. From germline, CDR1 is KGHSH and CDR2 LQKENI. The CDR3 length is 13 residues. Trimming shortened V by 5 bases and J by 6 bases, and 14 bases separated the two germline ends. The CDR3 DNA sequence: TGTGCCAGCTCAACCTCAGGGTCTGCCGAGCAGTACTTC. This encodes CASSTSGSAEQYF.